A selection of T cell receptor beta chains follows, all from one sample in a study of cytomegalovirus exposure and HLA in healthy donors. Assay: immunoSEQ multiplex PCR; the TCRdb copy retains only in-frame clones and omits some. The sample yields about 110,000 clones, roughly four fifths seen once. Specimen: PBMCs. The receptor source for this set is a woman in her twenties or thirties in good health and CMV-seronegative. CDR3s include the opening cysteine and the closing phenylalanine or tryptophan. Fields, in order: CDR3 protein, CDR3 DNA, V gene, J gene, D gene, clone size. A D gene is named only where the DNA matches it firmly. Size is stated for part of the rows, as once, few or many counts, or as a class when the clone is expanded.

cdr3_aa: CASMIGQGRTEAFF
cdr3_nt: TGTGCCAGCATGATTGGCCAGGGGCGAACTGAAGCTTTCTTT
v_call: TRBV28
j_call: TRBJ1-1
d_call: -
clone_size: -

cdr3_aa: CASSSGQLNTEAFF
cdr3_nt: TGTGCCAGCAGCTCGGGACAGCTGAACACTGAAGCTTTCTTT
v_call: TRBV7-3
j_call: TRBJ1-1
d_call: TRBD1
clone_size: -

cdr3_aa: CASTPGGRGTYEQYF
cdr3_nt: TGTGCCAGCACCCCCGGAGGCAGGGGAACCTACGAGCAGTACTTC
v_call: TRBV2
j_call: TRBJ2-7
d_call: -
clone_size: -

cdr3_aa: CAISAGSAEKLFF
cdr3_nt: TGTGCCATCAGTGCGGGGTCGGCGGAAAAACTGTTTTTT
v_call: TRBV10-3
j_call: TRBJ1-4
d_call: -
clone_size: -

cdr3_aa: CASSEALGLNEKLFF
cdr3_nt: TGTGCCAGCAGTGAAGCCTTGGGACTAAATGAAAAACTGTTTTTT
v_call: TRBV6-1
j_call: TRBJ1-4
d_call: -
clone_size: -

cdr3_aa: CASLTGRGEQYF
cdr3_nt: TGTGCCAGCCTAACTGGGCGGGGAGAGCAGTACTTC
v_call: TRBV27
j_call: TRBJ2-7
d_call: -
clone_size: -

cdr3_aa: CASSNLTDENEKLFF
cdr3_nt: TGTGCCAGCAGCAACCTGACAGACGAGAATGAAAAACTGTTTTTT
v_call: TRBV7-6
j_call: TRBJ1-4
d_call: -
clone_size: -

cdr3_aa: CASSRLVFPDTQYF
cdr3_nt: TGTGCCAGCAGCCGACTAGTCTTTCCAGATACGCAGTATTTT
v_call: TRBV6-5
j_call: TRBJ2-3
d_call: -
clone_size: -

cdr3_aa: CASSLDQAGNTGELFF
cdr3_nt: TGTGCCAGCAGCTTAGATCAGGCCGGGAACACCGGGGAGCTGTTTTTT
v_call: TRBV11-3
j_call: TRBJ2-2
d_call: -
clone_size: -

cdr3_aa: CASSSDSDTEAFF
cdr3_nt: TGTGCCAGCAGCTCCGACTCGGACACTGAAGCTTTCTTT
v_call: TRBV7-3
j_call: TRBJ1-1
d_call: -
clone_size: once

cdr3_aa: CASSTEQGLYSNQPQHF
cdr3_nt: TGTGCCAGCAGTACCGAACAGGGGTTGTATAGCAATCAGCCCCAGCATTTT
v_call: TRBV28
j_call: TRBJ1-5
d_call: TRBD1
clone_size: -

cdr3_aa: CASSPEGDTQYF
cdr3_nt: TGTGCCAGCTCACCGGAGGGGGATACGCAGTATTTT
v_call: TRBV18
j_call: TRBJ2-3
d_call: -
clone_size: few

cdr3_aa: CASSLDRGGTTDTQYF
cdr3_nt: TGTGCCAGCAGCTTAGATCGCGGGGGAACCACAGATACGCAGTATTTT
v_call: TRBV7-2
j_call: TRBJ2-3
d_call: TRBD2
clone_size: -

cdr3_aa: CASSPPSAKNIQYF
cdr3_nt: TGTGCCAGCAGTCCCCCCTCCGCCAAAAACATTCAGTACTTC
v_call: TRBV6-5
j_call: TRBJ2-4
d_call: -
clone_size: -

cdr3_aa: CASTSGTVYNEQFF
cdr3_nt: TGTGCCAGCACCTCCGGGACAGTTTACAATGAGCAGTTCTTC
v_call: TRBV7-9
j_call: TRBJ2-1
d_call: TRBD1
clone_size: -

cdr3_aa: CASSFGGSNTGELFF
cdr3_nt: TGCGCCAGCAGCTTCGGGGGATCGAACACCGGGGAGCTGTTTTTT
v_call: TRBV5-1
j_call: TRBJ2-2
d_call: -
clone_size: -

cdr3_aa: CASSPSLLAGASYEQYF
cdr3_nt: TGTGCCAGCAGCCCATCCCTCCTAGCGGGTGCCTCCTACGAGCAGTACTTC
v_call: TRBV13
j_call: TRBJ2-7
d_call: TRBD2
clone_size: -

cdr3_aa: CASSEREGQPQHF
cdr3_nt: TGTGCCAGCAGCGAGAGGGAGGGGCAGCCCCAGCATTTT
v_call: TRBV11-2
j_call: TRBJ1-5
d_call: -
clone_size: few

cdr3_aa: CASSPGQGNYGYTF
cdr3_nt: TGTGCCAGCAGCCCCGGACAGGGTAACTATGGCTACACCTTC
v_call: TRBV9
j_call: TRBJ1-2
d_call: TRBD1
clone_size: -

cdr3_aa: CASSLDYRNYGYTF
cdr3_nt: TGTGCCAGCAGCTTAGATTACAGAAACTATGGCTACACCTTC
v_call: TRBV7-2
j_call: TRBJ1-2
d_call: -
clone_size: -

cdr3_aa: CASSYTAGTDTQYF
cdr3_nt: TGTGCCAGCAGTTACACAGCAGGGACAGATACGCAGTATTTT
v_call: TRBV6-5
j_call: TRBJ2-3
d_call: -
clone_size: -

cdr3_aa: CASSQDRQGIYNEQFF
cdr3_nt: TGCGCCAGCAGCCAAGATAGACAGGGAATCTACAATGAGCAGTTCTTC
v_call: TRBV4-1
j_call: TRBJ2-1
d_call: TRBD1
clone_size: -

cdr3_aa: CASSEVGTSADTQYF
cdr3_nt: TGTGCCAGCAGTGAAGTCGGGACTAGCGCAGATACGCAGTATTTT
v_call: TRBV2
j_call: TRBJ2-3
d_call: TRBD2
clone_size: -

cdr3_aa: CASSPEGSGYTF
cdr3_nt: TGTGCCAGCTCTCCAGAGGGCTCGGGCTACACCTTC
v_call: TRBV18
j_call: TRBJ1-2
d_call: -
clone_size: -

cdr3_aa: CASSQEWPVNTEAFF
cdr3_nt: TGCGCCAGCAGCCAAGAGTGGCCAGTGAACACTGAAGCTTTCTTT
v_call: TRBV4-1
j_call: TRBJ1-1
d_call: -
clone_size: -

cdr3_aa: CASSQGNSYNEQFF
cdr3_nt: TGCGCCAGCAGCCAGGGTAATTCCTACAATGAGCAGTTCTTC
v_call: TRBV5-1
j_call: TRBJ2-1
d_call: -
clone_size: once

cdr3_aa: CASSFNRGRGEQYF
cdr3_nt: TGTGCCAGCAGCTTCAACAGGGGGCGCGGTGAGCAGTACTTC
v_call: TRBV11-2
j_call: TRBJ2-7
d_call: TRBD1
clone_size: -

cdr3_aa: CASRSPTGLAGYNEQFF
cdr3_nt: TGTGCCAGCAGGTCCCCAACGGGACTAGCGGGATACAATGAGCAGTTCTTC
v_call: TRBV7-2
j_call: TRBJ2-1
d_call: TRBD2
clone_size: -

cdr3_aa: CASSRSRDRGRRGNQPQHF
cdr3_nt: TGTGCCAGCAGCCGGTCGCGGGACAGGGGGAGACGGGGCAATCAGCCCCAGCATTTT
v_call: TRBV2
j_call: TRBJ1-5
d_call: TRBD1
clone_size: few

cdr3_aa: CASSSRLAGVNEQFF
cdr3_nt: TGTGCCAGCAGCTCTCGACTAGCGGGAGTCAATGAGCAGTTCTTC
v_call: TRBV7-3
j_call: TRBJ2-1
d_call: TRBD2
clone_size: -

cdr3_aa: CASSRTGTVSSYNSPLHF
cdr3_nt: TGTGCCAGCAGTCGAACCGGGACAGTGAGCTCCTATAATTCACCCCTCCACTTT
v_call: TRBV27
j_call: TRBJ1-6
d_call: TRBD1
clone_size: -

cdr3_aa: CASSGGGYEQYF
cdr3_nt: TGTGCCAGCAGCGGGGGGGGCTACGAGCAGTACTTC
v_call: TRBV5-8
j_call: TRBJ2-7
d_call: TRBD2
clone_size: -

cdr3_aa: CASRRRAGDYNEQFF
cdr3_nt: TGTGCCAGCAGGCGGCGGGCAGGGGACTACAATGAGCAGTTCTTC
v_call: TRBV6-1
j_call: TRBJ2-1
d_call: -
clone_size: -

cdr3_aa: CASSTQVVAYEQYF
cdr3_nt: TGTGCCAGCAGCACACAGGTGGTGGCCTACGAGCAGTACTTC
v_call: TRBV6-5
j_call: TRBJ2-7
d_call: -
clone_size: -

cdr3_aa: CASSRGTVNTEAFF
cdr3_nt: TGTGCCAGCAGCCGCGGGACGGTAAACACTGAAGCTTTCTTT
v_call: TRBV27
j_call: TRBJ1-1
d_call: -
clone_size: -

cdr3_aa: CASSDGGNIQYF
cdr3_nt: TGTGCCAGCAGTGACGGGGGGAACATTCAGTACTTC
v_call: TRBV27
j_call: TRBJ2-4
d_call: TRBD2
clone_size: few

cdr3_aa: CASSLSVDYNSPLHF
cdr3_nt: TGTGCCAGCAGCCTCTCAGTGGACTACAATTCACCCCTCCACTTT
v_call: TRBV11-2
j_call: TRBJ1-6
d_call: -
clone_size: -

cdr3_aa: CAWSATSLLRGFQPQHF
cdr3_nt: TGTGCCTGGAGTGCAACCTCCCTCCTCAGGGGGTTTCAGCCCCAGCATTTT
v_call: TRBV30
j_call: TRBJ1-5
d_call: TRBD1
clone_size: -

cdr3_aa: CASSPETGNTEAFF
cdr3_nt: TGCGCCAGCAGCCCAGAGACAGGGAACACTGAAGCTTTCTTT
v_call: TRBV5-1
j_call: TRBJ1-1
d_call: -
clone_size: -

cdr3_aa: CASSVAQGITDTQYF
cdr3_nt: TGTGCCAGCAGCGTAGCGCAGGGGATCACAGATACGCAGTATTTT
v_call: TRBV9
j_call: TRBJ2-3
d_call: -
clone_size: -

cdr3_aa: CASRPGTGYSYGYTF
cdr3_nt: TGTGCCAGCAGGCCCGGGACAGGGTACAGCTATGGCTACACCTTC
v_call: TRBV28
j_call: TRBJ1-2
d_call: TRBD1
clone_size: -

cdr3_aa: CASTLIAGAGEQYF
cdr3_nt: TGTGCCAGCACCCTTATAGCGGGAGCGGGAGAGCAGTACTTC
v_call: TRBV28
j_call: TRBJ2-7
d_call: TRBD2
clone_size: -

cdr3_aa: CASSPEGAVNTEAFF
cdr3_nt: TGTGCCAGCAGCCCGGAGGGGGCAGTGAACACTGAAGCTTTCTTT
v_call: TRBV9
j_call: TRBJ1-1
d_call: TRBD1
clone_size: -

cdr3_aa: CAWSPGYYEQYF
cdr3_nt: TGTGCCTGGAGTCCCGGGTACTACGAGCAGTACTTC
v_call: TRBV30
j_call: TRBJ2-7
d_call: -
clone_size: few

cdr3_aa: CASSQAGRNTEAFF
cdr3_nt: TGTGCCAGCAGCCAAGCCGGTAGGAACACTGAAGCTTTCTTT
v_call: TRBV4-2
j_call: TRBJ1-1
d_call: -
clone_size: -

cdr3_aa: CASKTSGTGYNEQFF
cdr3_nt: TGTGCCAGTAAGACTAGCGGGACGGGGTACAATGAGCAGTTCTTC
v_call: TRBV19
j_call: TRBJ2-1
d_call: TRBD2
clone_size: -

cdr3_aa: CASSVESGGNSPLHF
cdr3_nt: TGTGCCAGCAGCGTAGAAAGCGGGGGCAATTCACCCCTCCACTTT
v_call: TRBV9
j_call: TRBJ1-6
d_call: -
clone_size: -

cdr3_aa: CASSHPLGGGSGNQPQHF
cdr3_nt: TGCGCCAGCAGCCACCCCCTCGGAGGGGGCTCGGGCAATCAGCCCCAGCATTTT
v_call: TRBV4-1
j_call: TRBJ1-5
d_call: TRBD1
clone_size: -

cdr3_aa: CASRAGRRLATNEKLFF
cdr3_nt: TGTGCCAGCAGGGCCGGGAGACGACTCGCAACTAATGAAAAACTGTTTTTT
v_call: TRBV14
j_call: TRBJ1-4
d_call: -
clone_size: -

cdr3_aa: CASTAAAGILYEQYF
cdr3_nt: TGTGCCAGCACCGCAGCGGCGGGGATTCTCTACGAGCAGTACTTC
v_call: TRBV7-7
j_call: TRBJ2-7
d_call: -
clone_size: -

cdr3_aa: CASSLAPRLPLVNTIYF
cdr3_nt: TGTGCCAGCAGCTTAGCGCCCAGACTGCCTCTAGTGAACACCATATATTTT
v_call: TRBV7-2
j_call: TRBJ1-3
d_call: -
clone_size: -

cdr3_aa: CATSRESGKLNEQFF
cdr3_nt: TGTGCCACCAGCAGAGAAAGCGGTAAACTCAATGAGCAGTTCTTC
v_call: TRBV15
j_call: TRBJ2-1
d_call: -
clone_size: -

cdr3_aa: CASSLGQGTGYGYTF
cdr3_nt: TGTGCCAGCAGTCTGGGACAGGGGACCGGCTATGGCTACACCTTC
v_call: TRBV28
j_call: TRBJ1-2
d_call: TRBD1
clone_size: -

cdr3_aa: CASSRQGGQETQYF
cdr3_nt: TGTGCCAGCAGCCGACAGGGGGGACAAGAGACCCAGTACTTC
v_call: TRBV2
j_call: TRBJ2-5
d_call: TRBD1
clone_size: -